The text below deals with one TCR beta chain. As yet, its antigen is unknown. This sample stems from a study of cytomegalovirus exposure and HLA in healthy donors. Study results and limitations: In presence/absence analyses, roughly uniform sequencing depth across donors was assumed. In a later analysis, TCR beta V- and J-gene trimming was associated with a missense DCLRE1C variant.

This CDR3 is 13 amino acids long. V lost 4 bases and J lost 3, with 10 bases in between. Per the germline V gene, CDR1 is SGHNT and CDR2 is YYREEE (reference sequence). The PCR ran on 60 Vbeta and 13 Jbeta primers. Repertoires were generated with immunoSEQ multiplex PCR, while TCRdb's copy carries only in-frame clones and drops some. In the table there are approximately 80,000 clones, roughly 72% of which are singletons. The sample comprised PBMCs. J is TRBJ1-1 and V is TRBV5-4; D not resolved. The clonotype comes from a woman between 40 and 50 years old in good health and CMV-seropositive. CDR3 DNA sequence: TGTGCCAGCAGCCAAAATACGGACACTGAAGCTTTCTTT. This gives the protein CASSQNTDTEAFF.